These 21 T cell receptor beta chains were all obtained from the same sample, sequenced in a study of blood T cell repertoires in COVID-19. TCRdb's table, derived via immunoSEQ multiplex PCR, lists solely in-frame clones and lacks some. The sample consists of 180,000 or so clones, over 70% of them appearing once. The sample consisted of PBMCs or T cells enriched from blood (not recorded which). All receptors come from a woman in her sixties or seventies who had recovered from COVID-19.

CDR3: CASRGLAGVLAYNEQFF. The DNA for the CDR3 is TGTGCCAGCAGGGGACTAGCGGGAGTTTTGGCCTACAATGAGCAGTTCTTC. The chain joins TRBV2 to TRBJ2-1; 14 bases are shared with TRBD2. This CDR3 has 17 residues. CDR1 SNHLY and CDR2 FYNNEI come from the germline V gene. The V and J ends lost 6 bases and 2 bases, in that order; junction bases with no gene match: 6.

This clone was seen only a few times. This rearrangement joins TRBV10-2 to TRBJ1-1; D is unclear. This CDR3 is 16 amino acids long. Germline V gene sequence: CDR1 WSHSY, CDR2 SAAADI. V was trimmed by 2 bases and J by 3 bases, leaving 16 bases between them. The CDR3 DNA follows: TGCGCCAGCAGTGAGCTCGACGGAGGTGGGGACACTGAAGCTTTCTTT. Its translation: CASSELDGGGDTEAFF.

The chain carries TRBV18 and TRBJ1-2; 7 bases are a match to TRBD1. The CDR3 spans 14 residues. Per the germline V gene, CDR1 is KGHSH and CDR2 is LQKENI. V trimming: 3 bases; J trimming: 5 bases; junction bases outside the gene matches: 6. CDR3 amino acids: CASSPGQASYGYTF. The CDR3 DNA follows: TGTGCCAGCTCACCCGGACAGGCTTCTTATGGCTACACCTTC.

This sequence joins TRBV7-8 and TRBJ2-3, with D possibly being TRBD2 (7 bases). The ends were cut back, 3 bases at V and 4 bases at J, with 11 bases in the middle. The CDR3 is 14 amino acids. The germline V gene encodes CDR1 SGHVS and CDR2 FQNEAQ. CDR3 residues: CASSFGGPPDTQYF. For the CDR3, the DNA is TGTGCCAGCAGCTTCGGGGGGCCCCCAGATACGCAGTATTTT.

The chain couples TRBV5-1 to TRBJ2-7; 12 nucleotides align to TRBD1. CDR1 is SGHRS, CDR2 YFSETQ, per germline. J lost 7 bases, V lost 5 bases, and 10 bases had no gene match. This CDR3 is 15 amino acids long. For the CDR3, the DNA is TGCGCCAGCAGAAGAGAGGGACAGGGGGCAGGAGAGCAGTACTTC. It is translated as CASRREGQGAGEQYF.

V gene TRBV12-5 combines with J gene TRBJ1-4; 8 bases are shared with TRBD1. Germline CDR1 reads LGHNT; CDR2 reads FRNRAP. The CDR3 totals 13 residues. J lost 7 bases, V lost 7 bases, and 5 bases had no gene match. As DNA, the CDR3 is TGTGCTAGTGAACCAGGGGGCTCTGAAAAACTGTTTTTT. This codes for CASEPGGSEKLFF.

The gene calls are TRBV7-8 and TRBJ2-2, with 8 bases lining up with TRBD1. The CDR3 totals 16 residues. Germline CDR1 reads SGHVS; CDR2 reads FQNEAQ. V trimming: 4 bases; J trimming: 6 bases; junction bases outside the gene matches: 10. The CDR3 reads CASSSTGGSFPGELFF. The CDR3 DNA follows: TGTGCCAGCAGCTCAACAGGGGGAAGTTTCCCCGGGGAGCTGTTTTTT. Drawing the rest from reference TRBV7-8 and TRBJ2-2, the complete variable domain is GAGVSQSPRYKVAKRGQDVALRCDPISGHVSLFWYQQALGQGPEFLTYFQNEAQLDKSGLPSDRFFAERPEGSVSTLKIQRTQQEDSAVYLCASSSTGGSFPGELFFGEGSRLTVL.

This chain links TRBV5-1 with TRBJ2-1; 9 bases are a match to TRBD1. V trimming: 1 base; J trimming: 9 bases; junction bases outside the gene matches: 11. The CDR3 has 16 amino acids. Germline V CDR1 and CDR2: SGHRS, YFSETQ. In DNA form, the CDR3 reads TGCGCCAGCAGCTTGTCCACAGGGGGCGCGTTAAGTGAGCAGTTCTTC. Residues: CASSLSTGGALSEQFF.

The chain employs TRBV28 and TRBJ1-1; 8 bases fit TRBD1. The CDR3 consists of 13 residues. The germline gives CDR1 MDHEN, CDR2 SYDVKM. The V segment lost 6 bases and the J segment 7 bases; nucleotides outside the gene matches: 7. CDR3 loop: CASSTVDRGEAFF. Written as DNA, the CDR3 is TGTGCCAGCAGCACAGTCGACAGGGGTGAAGCTTTCTTT.

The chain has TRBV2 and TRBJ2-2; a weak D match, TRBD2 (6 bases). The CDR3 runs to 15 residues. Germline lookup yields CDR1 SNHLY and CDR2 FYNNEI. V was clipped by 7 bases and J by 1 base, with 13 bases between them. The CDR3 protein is CASTPGGVNTGELFF. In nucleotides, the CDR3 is TGTGCCAGCACACCAGGAGGGGTGAACACCGGGGAGCTGTTTTTT.

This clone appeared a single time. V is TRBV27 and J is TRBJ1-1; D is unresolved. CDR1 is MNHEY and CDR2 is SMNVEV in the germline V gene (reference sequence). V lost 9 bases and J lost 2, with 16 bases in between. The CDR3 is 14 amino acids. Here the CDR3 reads CASSPSDLNTEAFF. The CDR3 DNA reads TGTGCCAGTAGCCCCTCGGACTTAAACACTGAAGCTTTCTTT.

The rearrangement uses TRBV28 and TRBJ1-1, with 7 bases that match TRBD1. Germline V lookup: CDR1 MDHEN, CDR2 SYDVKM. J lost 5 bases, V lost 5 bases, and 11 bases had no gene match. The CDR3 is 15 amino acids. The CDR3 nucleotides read TGTGCCAGCAGTGTACTGACAGGGAGAGGAACTGAAGCTTTCTTT. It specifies CASSVLTGRGTEAFF.

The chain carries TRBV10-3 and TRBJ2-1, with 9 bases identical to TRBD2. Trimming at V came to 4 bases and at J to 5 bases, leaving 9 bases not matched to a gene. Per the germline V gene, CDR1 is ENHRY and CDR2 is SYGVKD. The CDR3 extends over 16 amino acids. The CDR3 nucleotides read TGTGCCATCAGTGTCGAGTCTAGCGGGACCAACAATGAGCAGTTCTTC. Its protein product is CAISVESSGTNNEQFF.

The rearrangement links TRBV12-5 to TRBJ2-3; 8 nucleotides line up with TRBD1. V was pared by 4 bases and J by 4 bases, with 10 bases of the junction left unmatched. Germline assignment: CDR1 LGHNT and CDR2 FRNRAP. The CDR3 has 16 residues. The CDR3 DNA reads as TGTGCTAGTGGTTCCCCGGACAGGGCAGGGGCAGATACGCAGTATTTT. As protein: CASGSPDRAGADTQYF. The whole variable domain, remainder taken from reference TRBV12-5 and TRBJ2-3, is DARVTQTPRHKVTEMGQEVTMRCQPILGHNTVFWYRQTMMQGLELLAYFRNRAPLDDSGMPKDRFSAEMPDATLATLKIQPSEPRDSAVYFCASGSPDRAGADTQYFGPGTRLTVL.

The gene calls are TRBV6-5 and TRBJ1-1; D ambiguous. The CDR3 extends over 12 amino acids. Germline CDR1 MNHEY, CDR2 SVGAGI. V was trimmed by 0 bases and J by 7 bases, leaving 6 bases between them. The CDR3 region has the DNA TGTGCCAGCAGTTACTCTACGAGTGAAGCTTTCTTT. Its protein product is CASSYSTSEAFF.

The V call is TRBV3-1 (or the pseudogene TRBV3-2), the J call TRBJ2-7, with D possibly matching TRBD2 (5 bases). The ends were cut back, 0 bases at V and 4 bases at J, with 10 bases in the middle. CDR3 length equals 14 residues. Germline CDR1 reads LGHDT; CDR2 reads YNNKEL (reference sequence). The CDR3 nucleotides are TGTGCCAGCAGCCAAGATAATCTAGCATACGAGCAGTACTTC. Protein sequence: CASSQDNLAYEQYF.

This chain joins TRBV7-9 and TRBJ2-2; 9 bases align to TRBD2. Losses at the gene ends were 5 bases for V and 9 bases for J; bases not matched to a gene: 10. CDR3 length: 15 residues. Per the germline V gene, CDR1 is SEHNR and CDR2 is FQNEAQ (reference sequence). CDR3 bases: TGTGCCAGCAGCGCCGAGGATAGCGGGAGAAGGGAGCTGTTTTTT. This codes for CASSAEDSGRRELFF.

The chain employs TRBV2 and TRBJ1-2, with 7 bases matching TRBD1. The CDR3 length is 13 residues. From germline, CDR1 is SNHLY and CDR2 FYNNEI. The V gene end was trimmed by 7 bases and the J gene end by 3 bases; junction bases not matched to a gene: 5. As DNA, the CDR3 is TGTGCCAGCATGACAGGGTTGGACTATGGCTACACCTTC. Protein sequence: CASMTGLDYGYTF.

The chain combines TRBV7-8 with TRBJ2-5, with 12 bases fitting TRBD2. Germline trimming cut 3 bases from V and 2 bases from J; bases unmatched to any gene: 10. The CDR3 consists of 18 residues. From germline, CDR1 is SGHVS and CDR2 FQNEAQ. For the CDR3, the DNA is TGTGCCAGCAGCTTGGCCAGAGCTAGCGGGGGGGTTCAAGAGACCCAGTACTTC. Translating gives CASSLARASGGVQETQYF. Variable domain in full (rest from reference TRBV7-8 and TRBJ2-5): GAGVSQSPRYKVAKRGQDVALRCDPISGHVSLFWYQQALGQGPEFLTYFQNEAQLDKSGLPSDRFFAERPEGSVSTLKIQRTQQEDSAVYLCASSLARASGGVQETQYFGPGTRLLVL.

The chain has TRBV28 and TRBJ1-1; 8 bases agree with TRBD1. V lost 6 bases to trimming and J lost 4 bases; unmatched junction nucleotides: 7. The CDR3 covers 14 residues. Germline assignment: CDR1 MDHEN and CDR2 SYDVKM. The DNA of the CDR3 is TGTGCCAGCAGGGCAGGGGGCTCTTTCACTGAAGCTTTCTTT. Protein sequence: CASRAGGSFTEAFF.

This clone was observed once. The CDR3 protein is CAWSSGGSYNSPLHF. The CDR3 region has the DNA TGTGCCTGGAGTTCCGGGGGGTCCTATAATTCACCCCTCCACTTT. The chain employs TRBV30 and TRBJ1-6, with D possibly matching TRBD1 (5 bases). This CDR3 has 15 amino acids. V lost 2 bases and J 1 base, leaving 9 bases between the germline ends. Germline lookup yields CDR1 GTSNPN and CDR2 SVGIG (reference sequence).